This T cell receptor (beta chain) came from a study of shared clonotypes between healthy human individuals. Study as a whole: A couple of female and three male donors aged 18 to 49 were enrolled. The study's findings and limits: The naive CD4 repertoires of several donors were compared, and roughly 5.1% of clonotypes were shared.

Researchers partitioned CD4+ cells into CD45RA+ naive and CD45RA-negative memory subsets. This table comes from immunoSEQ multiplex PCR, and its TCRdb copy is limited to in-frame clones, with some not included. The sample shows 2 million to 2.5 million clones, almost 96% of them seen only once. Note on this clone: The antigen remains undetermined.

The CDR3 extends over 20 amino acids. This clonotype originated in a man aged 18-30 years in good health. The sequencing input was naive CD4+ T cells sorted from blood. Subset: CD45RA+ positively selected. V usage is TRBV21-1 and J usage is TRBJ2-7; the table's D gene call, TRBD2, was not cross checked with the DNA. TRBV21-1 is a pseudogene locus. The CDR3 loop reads CASSPQARQEMTSGSDEQYF. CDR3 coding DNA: TGTGCCAGCAGTCCCCAGGCGAGGCAGGAAATGACTAGCGGGAGCGACGAGCAGTACTTC.